The clone carrying this T cell receptor beta chain showed up just a few times. This sample stems from a study of early T cells in non-severe SARS-CoV-2 infection. TCRdb analysed the 5' RACE reads with MiXCR anew, one entry per CDR3 protein. The data show 35,000 to 40,000 distinct CDR3 sequences, 5% to 6.5% seen once. This CDR3 is built from 18 residues. V was pared by 3 bases and J by 2 bases, with 23 bases between. From germline, CDR1 is KGHSH and CDR2 LQKENI. Sequencing input: whole blood. The V gene is TRBV18, the J gene TRBJ2-7, with D maybe TRBD1 (6 bases). The sequence derives from an adult who was a healthcare worker with PCR-confirmed SARS-CoV-2 infection or an uninfected control (not recorded which). In nucleotides, the CDR3 is TGTGCCAGCTCACCGAGGGGGTCCGCCAGAGGGAGAACCTACGAGCAGTACTTC. This encodes CASSPRGSARGRTYEQYF.